Listed below are T cell receptor beta chains from one sample, sequenced in a study of T cell responses to AZD1222 COVID-19 vaccine. Data came from immunoSEQ multiplex PCR; TCRdb stores just in-frame clones and leaves some out. Of more than 95,000 clones listed, 75% to 90% are singletons. The sequences come from peripheral blood, collected on day 0 of MenACWY control vaccination. The receptors stem from an adult in good health. The CDR3 runs from the conserved cysteine through the conserved F or W. A D gene is named only where the DNA matches it firmly. Clone size is stated in some rows and not others, as once, few, many or a class when expanded.

clone_size	v_call	j_call	d_call	cdr3_nt	cdr3_aa
.	TRBV6-5	TRBJ1-2	TRBD1	TGTGCCACACACAGGGGCTATGGCTACACCTTC	CATHRGYGYTF
few	TRBV5-4	TRBJ2-7	TRBD1	TGTGCCAGCAGCCGCCGGGGACAGGGCTACGAGCAGTACTTC	CASSRRGQGYEQYF
.	TRBV30	TRBJ2-7	TRBD1	TGTGCCTGGAGTGTGACAGGGGACGAGCAGTACTTC	CAWSVTGDEQYF
.	TRBV20-1	TRBJ2-3	.	TGCAGTGCTTCAAATCCAGATACGCAGTATTTT	CSASNPDTQYF
.	TRBV9	TRBJ1-1	.	TGTGCCAGCAGCCCTTACGGTGGTCGAACTTTCTTT	CASSPYGGRTFF
.	TRBV5-5	TRBJ1-1	TRBD1	TGTGCCAGCAGCTTAAGCCCGGGGGGACAGGGGGCCCATCGGGACACTGAAGCTTTCTTT	CASSLSPGGQGAHRDTEAFF
.	TRBV18	TRBJ1-1	.	TGTGCCAGCTCACCACCGGATAACAGGGCCGAAGCTTTCTTT	CASSPPDNRAEAFF
.	TRBV28	TRBJ1-1	TRBD1	TGTGCCAGCAGTACCATACAGGGGAAGGCTGAAGCTTTCTTT	CASSTIQGKAEAFF
.	TRBV28	TRBJ1-2	TRBD1	TGTGCCAGCAGCCTAGGGACAGCCCCCGGCTACACCTTC	CASSLGTAPGYTF
.	TRBV6-4	TRBJ2-2	.	TGTGCCAGCAGACCGAGGGGGGGCACCGGGGAGCTGTTTTTT	CASRPRGGTGELFF
.	TRBV27	TRBJ1-3	.	TGTGCCAGCAGTTTGGTGAAAGGGACGGCGTTGACCATATATTTT	CASSLVKGTALTIYF
once	TRBV7-6	TRBJ2-2	TRBD2	TGTGCCAGCAGCCTACTTGGTAGCGGGGGGAACACCGGGGAGCTGTTTTTT	CASSLLGSGGNTGELFF
few	TRBV4-1	TRBJ2-7	TRBD1	TGCGCCAGCAGCAACCTGGGACAGTACTACGAGCAGTACTTC	CASSNLGQYYEQYF
.	TRBV30	TRBJ2-7	.	TGTGCCTGGGACCCAGGGGTAAGCGAGCAGTACTTC	CAWDPGVSEQYF
.	TRBV11-2	TRBJ2-7	.	TGTGCCAGCAGCTTCCCAGGGGACGAGCAGTACTTC	CASSFPGDEQYF
.	TRBV5-1	TRBJ2-5	.	TGCGCCAGCAGCTTGGGGCAGGCCCTGAATTGGGAGACCCAGTACTTC	CASSLGQALNWETQYF
.	TRBV5-5	TRBJ1-4	.	TGTGCCAGCAGCGAAGGGTGGCAGGGTGCAACTAATGAAAAACTGTTTTTT	CASSEGWQGATNEKLFF
.	TRBV3-1/TRBV3-2	TRBJ1-6	.	TGTGCCAGCAGCCAAGATCTGACTTCACCCCTCCACTTT	CASSQDLTSPLHF
.	TRBV4-1	TRBJ1-4	.	TGCGCCAGCAGCCAAGAGGGGGGGATGGATGAAAAACTGTTTTTT	CASSQEGGMDEKLFF
.	TRBV5-6	TRBJ2-1	TRBD2	TGTGCCAGCAGCTTCGGTCCCGGGACTAGCTTGAATGAGCAGTTCTTC	CASSFGPGTSLNEQFF
.	TRBV4-3	TRBJ2-1	TRBD1	TGCGCCAGCAGCCAAGATTCGGGGACAGGGGGCGTGAGACAGTTCTTC	CASSQDSGTGGVRQFF
.	TRBV6-2/TRBV6-3	TRBJ2-7	TRBD1	TGTGCCAGCAGTTACTCAGCAGGGGGAAGCTCCTACGAGCAGTACTTC	CASSYSAGGSSYEQYF
few	TRBV6-5	TRBJ1-1	.	TGTGCCAGCAGTTACGGACTGACGACATTGAACACTGAAGCTTTCTTT	CASSYGLTTLNTEAFF
.	TRBV7-9	TRBJ2-7	.	TGTGCCAGCAGCTTAGGTTCCTCTATTCTCAACGAGCAGTACTTC	CASSLGSSILNEQYF
.	TRBV2	TRBJ1-1	.	TGTGCCAGCAGTCGGCAGGGGAACACTGAAGCTTTCTTT	CASSRQGNTEAFF
.	TRBV11-2	TRBJ2-5	TRBD2	TGTGCCAGCAGCTTAGGCGGGGGGGCCTTGGAGACCCAGTACTTC	CASSLGGGALETQYF
.	TRBV5-1	TRBJ2-1	TRBD2	TGCGCCAGCAGCCCACCTACCGGGACTAGCGGGGGGGATGAGCAGTTCTTC	CASSPPTGTSGGDEQFF
once	TRBV10-2	TRBJ1-4	.	TGCGCCAGCAGTGATCCCCGCAGGCGAGGGGAAAAACTGTTTTTT	CASSDPRRRGEKLFF